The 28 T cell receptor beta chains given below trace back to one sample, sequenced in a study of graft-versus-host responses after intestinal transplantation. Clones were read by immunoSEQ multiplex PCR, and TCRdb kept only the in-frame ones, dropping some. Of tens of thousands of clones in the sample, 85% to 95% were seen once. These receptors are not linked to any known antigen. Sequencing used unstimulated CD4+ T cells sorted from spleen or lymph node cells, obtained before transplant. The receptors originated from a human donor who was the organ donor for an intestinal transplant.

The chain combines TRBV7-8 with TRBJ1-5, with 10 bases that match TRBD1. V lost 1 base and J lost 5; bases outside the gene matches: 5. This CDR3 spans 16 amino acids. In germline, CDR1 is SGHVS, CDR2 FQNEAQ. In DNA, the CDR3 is TGTGCCAGCAGCTTAGATGGTGGGACAGGGGATCAGCCCCAGCATTTT. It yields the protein CASSLDGGTGDQPQHF.

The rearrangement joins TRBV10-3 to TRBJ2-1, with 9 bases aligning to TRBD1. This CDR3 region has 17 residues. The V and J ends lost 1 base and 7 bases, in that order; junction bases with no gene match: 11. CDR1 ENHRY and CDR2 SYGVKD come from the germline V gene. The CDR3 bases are TGTGCCATCAGTGAGTTCTCACAGGGGGCGCAGGCAAATGAGCAGTTCTTC. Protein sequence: CAISEFSQGAQANEQFF.

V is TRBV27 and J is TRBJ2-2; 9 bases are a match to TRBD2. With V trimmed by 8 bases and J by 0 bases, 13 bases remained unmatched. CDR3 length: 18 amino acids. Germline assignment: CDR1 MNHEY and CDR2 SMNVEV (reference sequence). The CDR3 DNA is TGTGCCAGCTCTAGGTGGGCTAGCGGGAAACCGAACACCGGGGAGCTGTTTTTT. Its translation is CASSRWASGKPNTGELFF.

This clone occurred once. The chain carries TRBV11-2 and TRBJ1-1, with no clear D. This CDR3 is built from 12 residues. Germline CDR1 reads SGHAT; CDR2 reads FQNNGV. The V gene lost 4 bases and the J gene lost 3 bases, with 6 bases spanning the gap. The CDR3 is CASSSYYTEAFF. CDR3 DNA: TGTGCCAGCAGCTCCTACTACACTGAAGCTTTCTTT.

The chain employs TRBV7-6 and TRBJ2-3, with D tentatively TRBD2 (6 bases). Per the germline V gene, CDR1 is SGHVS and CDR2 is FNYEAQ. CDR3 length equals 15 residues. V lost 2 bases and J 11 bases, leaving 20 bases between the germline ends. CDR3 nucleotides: TGTGCCAGCAGCTTAACAGCGGTAGCTGGGGGAGGGCAGTATTTT. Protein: CASSLTAVAGGGQYF.

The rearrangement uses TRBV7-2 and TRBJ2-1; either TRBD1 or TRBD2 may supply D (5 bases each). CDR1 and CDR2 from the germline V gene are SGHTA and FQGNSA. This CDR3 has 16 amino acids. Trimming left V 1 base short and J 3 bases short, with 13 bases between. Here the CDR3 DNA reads TGTGCCAGCAGCTTAGGAGGGGCCCTCCTCTACAATGAGCAGTTCTTC. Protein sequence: CASSLGGALLYNEQFF.

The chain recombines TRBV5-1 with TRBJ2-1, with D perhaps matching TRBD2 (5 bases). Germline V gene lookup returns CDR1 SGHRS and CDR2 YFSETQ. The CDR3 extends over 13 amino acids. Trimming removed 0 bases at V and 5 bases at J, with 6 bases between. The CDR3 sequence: CASSLDGNNEQFF. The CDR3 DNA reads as TGCGCCAGCAGCTTGGACGGGAACAATGAGCAGTTCTTC.

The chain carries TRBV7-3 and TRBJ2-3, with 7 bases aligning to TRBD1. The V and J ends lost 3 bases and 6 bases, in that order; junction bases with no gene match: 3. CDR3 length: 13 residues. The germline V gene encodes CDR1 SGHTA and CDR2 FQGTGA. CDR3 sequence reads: CASSLTGLDTQYF. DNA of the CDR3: TGTGCCAGCAGCTTGACAGGGTTGGATACGCAGTATTTT.

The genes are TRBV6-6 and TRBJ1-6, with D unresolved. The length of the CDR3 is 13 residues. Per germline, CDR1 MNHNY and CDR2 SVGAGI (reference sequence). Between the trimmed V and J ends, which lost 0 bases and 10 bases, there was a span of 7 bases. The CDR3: CASSYSRSSPLHF. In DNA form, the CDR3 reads TGTGCCAGCAGTTACTCGAGGTCCTCACCCCTCCACTTT.

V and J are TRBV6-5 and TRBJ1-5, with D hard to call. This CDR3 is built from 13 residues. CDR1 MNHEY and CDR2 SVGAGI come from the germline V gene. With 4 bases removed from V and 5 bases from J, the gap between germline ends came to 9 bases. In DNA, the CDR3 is TGTGCCAGCAGTTCCCTGACGGATCAGCCCCAGCATTTT. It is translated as CASSSLTDQPQHF.

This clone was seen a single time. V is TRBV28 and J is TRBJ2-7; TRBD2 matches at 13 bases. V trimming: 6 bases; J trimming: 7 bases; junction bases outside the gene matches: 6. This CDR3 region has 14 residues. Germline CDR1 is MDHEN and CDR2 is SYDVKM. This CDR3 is CASRDQLAGGEQYF. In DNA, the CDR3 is TGTGCCAGCAGGGATCAACTAGCGGGAGGGGAGCAGTACTTC.

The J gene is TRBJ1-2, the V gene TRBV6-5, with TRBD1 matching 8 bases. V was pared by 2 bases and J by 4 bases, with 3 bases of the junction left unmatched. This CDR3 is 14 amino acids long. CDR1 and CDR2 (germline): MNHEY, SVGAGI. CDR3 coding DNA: TGTGCCAGCAGTTACCTTGACAGGGGCTATGGCTACACCTTC. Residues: CASSYLDRGYGYTF.

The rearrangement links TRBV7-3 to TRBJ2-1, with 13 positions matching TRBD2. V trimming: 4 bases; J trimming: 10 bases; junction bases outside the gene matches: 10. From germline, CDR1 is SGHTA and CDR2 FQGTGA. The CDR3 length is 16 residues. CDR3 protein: CASSSHGLAGVPEQFF. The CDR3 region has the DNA TGTGCCAGCAGCTCACACGGACTAGCGGGAGTGCCCGAGCAGTTCTTC.

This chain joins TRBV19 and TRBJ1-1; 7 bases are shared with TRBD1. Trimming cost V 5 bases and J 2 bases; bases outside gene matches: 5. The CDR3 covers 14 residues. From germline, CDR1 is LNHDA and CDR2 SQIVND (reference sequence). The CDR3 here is CASSADRANTEAFF. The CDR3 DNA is TGTGCCAGTAGTGCTGACAGGGCAAACACTGAAGCTTTCTTT.

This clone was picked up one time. The CDR3 nucleotides are TGTGCCAGCAGCATCATACCGACACCTCCCTACGAGCAGTACTTC. Its protein is CASSIIPTPPYEQYF. This chain connects TRBV21-1 to TRBJ2-7; TRBD1, the table's D call, was not compared with the DNA. TRBV21-1 is given as a pseudogene. This CDR3 comprises 15 residues.

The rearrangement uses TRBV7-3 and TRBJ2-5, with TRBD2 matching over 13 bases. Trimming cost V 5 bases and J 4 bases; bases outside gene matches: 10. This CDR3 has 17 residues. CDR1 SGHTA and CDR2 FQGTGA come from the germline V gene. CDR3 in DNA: TGTGCCAGCAGCACAGGACTAGCGGGAGAGGGGCTAGAGACCCAGTACTTC. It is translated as CASSTGLAGEGLETQYF. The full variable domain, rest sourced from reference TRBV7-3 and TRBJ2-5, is GAGVSQTPSNKVTEKGKYVELRCDPISGHTALYWYRQSLGQGPEFLIYFQGTGAADDSGLPNDRFFAVRPEGSVSTLKIQRTERGDSAVYLCASSTGLAGEGLETQYFGPGTRLLVL.

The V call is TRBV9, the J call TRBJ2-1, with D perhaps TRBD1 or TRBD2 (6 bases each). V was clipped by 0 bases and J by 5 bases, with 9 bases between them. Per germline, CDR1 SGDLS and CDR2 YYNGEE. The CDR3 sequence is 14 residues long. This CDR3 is CASSVEGGNNEQFF. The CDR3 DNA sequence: TGTGCCAGCAGCGTAGAGGGGGGTAACAATGAGCAGTTCTTC.

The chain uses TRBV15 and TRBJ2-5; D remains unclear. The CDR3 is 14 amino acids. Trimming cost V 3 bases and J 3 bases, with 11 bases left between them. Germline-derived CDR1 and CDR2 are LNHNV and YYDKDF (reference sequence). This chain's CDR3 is CATSRASSKETQYF. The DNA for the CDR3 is TGTGCCACCAGCAGGGCATCCAGCAAAGAGACCCAGTACTTC.

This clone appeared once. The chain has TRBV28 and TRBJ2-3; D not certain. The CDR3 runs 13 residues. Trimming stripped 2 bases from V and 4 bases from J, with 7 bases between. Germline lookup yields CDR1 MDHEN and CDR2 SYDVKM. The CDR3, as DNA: TGTGCCAGCAGTTTACGGAATCCAGATACGCAGTATTTT. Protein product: CASSLRNPDTQYF.

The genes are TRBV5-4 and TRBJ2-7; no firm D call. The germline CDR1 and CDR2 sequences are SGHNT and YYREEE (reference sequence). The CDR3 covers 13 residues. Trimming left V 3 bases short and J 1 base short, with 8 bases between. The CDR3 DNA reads TGTGCCAGCAGCTCCGACTCTTCCTACGAGCAGTACTTC. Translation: CASSSDSSYEQYF.

CDR3 DNA sequence: TGCGCCAGCAGCTTCACAGGGGGGGTCACCGGGGAGCTGTTTTTT. Encoded protein: CASSFTGGVTGELFF. The V gene is TRBV5-1, the J gene TRBJ2-2; D perhaps matches TRBD1 (8 bases). Germline CDR1 is SGHRS and CDR2 is YFSETQ. V lost 2 bases to trimming and J lost 4 bases, with 12 bases between them. This CDR3 has 15 amino acids.

The CDR3 DNA sequence: TGTGCCAGCAGTGACTCCACGAACACCGGGGAGCTGTTTTTT. Protein product: CASSDSTNTGELFF. This chain joins TRBV6-4 and TRBJ2-2; no reliable D call. The V end lost 0 bases, the J end lost 0 bases, and 2 bases lay between the germline ends. This CDR3 spans 14 amino acids. Germline V lookup: CDR1 MRHNA, CDR2 SNTAGT.

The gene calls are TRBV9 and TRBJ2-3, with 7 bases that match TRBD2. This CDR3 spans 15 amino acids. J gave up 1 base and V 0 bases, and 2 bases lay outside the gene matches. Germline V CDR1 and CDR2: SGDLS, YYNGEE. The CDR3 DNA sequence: TGTGCCAGCAGCGTAGCGGCGGGGGGCACAGATACGCAGTATTTT. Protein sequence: CASSVAAGGTDTQYF.

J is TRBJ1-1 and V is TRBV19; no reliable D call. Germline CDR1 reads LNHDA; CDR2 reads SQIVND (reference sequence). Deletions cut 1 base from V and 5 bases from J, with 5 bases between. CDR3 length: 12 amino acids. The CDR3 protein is CASSIAGTEAFF. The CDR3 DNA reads TGTGCCAGTAGTATAGCTGGGACTGAAGCTTTCTTT.

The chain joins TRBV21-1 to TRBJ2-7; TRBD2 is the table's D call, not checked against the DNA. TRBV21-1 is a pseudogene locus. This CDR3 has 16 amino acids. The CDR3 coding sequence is TGTGCCAGCAGCAAGGGGGCTAGCGGGTTTCCCTACGAGCAGTACTTC. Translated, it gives CASSKGASGFPYEQYF.

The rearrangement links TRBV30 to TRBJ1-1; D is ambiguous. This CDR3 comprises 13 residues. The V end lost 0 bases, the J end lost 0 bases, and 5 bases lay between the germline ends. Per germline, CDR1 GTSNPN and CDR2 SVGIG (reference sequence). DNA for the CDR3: TGTGCCTGGAGTGTAGAGATGAACACTGAAGCTTTCTTT. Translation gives CAWSVEMNTEAFF.

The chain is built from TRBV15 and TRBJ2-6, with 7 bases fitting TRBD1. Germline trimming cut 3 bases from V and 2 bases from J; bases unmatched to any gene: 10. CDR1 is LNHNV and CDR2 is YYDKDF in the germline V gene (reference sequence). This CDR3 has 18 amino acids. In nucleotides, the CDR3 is TGTGCCACCAGCAGCCTGGACAGGTTACGAGCTGGGGCCAACGTCCTGACTTTC. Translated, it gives CATSSLDRLRAGANVLTF.

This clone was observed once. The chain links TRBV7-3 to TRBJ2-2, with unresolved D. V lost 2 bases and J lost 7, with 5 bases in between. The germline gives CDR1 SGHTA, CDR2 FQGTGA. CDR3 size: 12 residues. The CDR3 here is CASSLVFGELFF. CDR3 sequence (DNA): TGTGCCAGCAGCTTAGTATTCGGGGAGCTGTTTTTT.